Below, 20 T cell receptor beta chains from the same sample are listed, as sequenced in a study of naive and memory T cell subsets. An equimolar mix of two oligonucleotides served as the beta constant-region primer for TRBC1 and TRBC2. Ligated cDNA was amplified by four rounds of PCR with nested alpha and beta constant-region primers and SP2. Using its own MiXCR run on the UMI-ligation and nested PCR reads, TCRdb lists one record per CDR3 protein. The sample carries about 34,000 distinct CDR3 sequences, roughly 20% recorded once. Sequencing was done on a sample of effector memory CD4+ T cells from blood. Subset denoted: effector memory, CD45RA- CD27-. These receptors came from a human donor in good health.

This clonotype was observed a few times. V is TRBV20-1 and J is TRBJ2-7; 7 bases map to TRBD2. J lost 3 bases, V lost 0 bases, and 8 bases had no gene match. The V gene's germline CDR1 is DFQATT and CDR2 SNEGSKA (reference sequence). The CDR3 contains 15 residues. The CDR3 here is CSARDEGGIVYEQYF. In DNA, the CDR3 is TGCAGTGCTAGAGATGAGGGAGGGATCGTCTACGAGCAGTACTTC.

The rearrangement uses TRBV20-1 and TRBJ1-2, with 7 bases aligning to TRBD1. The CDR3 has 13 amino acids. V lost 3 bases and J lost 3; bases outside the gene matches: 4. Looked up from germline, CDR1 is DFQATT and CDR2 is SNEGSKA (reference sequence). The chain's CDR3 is CSASRGTDYGYTF. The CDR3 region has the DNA TGCAGTGCTAGTAGGGGGACAGACTATGGCTACACCTTC.

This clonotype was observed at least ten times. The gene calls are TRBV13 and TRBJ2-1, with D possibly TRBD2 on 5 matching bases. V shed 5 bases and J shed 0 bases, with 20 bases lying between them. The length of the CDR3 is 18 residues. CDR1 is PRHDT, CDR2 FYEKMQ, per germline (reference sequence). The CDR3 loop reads CASSRGGPALSSYNEQFF. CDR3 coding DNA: TGTGCCAGCAGCCGAGGCGGGCCGGCCCTAAGCTCCTACAATGAGCAGTTCTTC.

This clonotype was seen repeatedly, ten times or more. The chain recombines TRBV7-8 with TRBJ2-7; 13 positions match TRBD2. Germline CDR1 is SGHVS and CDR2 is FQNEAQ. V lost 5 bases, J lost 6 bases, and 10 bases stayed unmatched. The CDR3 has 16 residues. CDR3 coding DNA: TGTGCCAGCAGCATAGGGACTAGCGGGATCCGTGCCGAGCAGTACTTC. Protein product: CASSIGTSGIRAEQYF.

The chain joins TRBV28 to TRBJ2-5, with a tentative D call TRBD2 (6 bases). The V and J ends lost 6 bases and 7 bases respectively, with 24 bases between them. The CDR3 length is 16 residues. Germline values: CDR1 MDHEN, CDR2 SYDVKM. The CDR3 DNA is TGTGCCAGCAGCTCAAGACTAGACCACCACCGCGGGACCCAGTACTTC. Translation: CASSSRLDHHRGTQYF.

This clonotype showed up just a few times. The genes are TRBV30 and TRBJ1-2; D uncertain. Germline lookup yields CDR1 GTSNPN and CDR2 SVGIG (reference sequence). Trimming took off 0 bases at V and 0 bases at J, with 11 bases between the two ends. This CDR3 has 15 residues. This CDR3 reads CAWSVNVLTNYGYTF. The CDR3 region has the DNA TGTGCCTGGAGTGTAAATGTACTGACTAACTATGGCTACACCTTC. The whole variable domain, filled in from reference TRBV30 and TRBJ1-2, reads SQTIHQWPATLVQPVGSPLSLECTVEGTSNPNLYWYRQAAGRGLQLLFYSVGIGQISSEVPQNLSASRPQDRQFILSSKKLLLSDSGFYLCAWSVNVLTNYGYTFGSGTRLTVV.

The CDR3 DNA sequence: TGTGCCTGGAGTGTAGGGCGGGAGAGCAAGTTCTTC. It is translated as CAWSVGRESKFF. V is TRBV30 and J is TRBJ2-1; 7 bases fit TRBD2. The CDR3 covers 12 residues. CDR1 is GTSNPN and CDR2 is SVGIG in the germline V gene (reference sequence). J lost 14 bases, V lost 0 bases, and 7 bases had no gene match.

The CDR3 sequence is CASSYGQGWSDTQYF. Here the CDR3 DNA reads TGTGCCAGCAGTTATGGGCAGGGATGGTCAGATACGCAGTATTTT. The rearrangement links TRBV6-5 to TRBJ2-3; tentative D call: TRBD1 (5 bases). CDR3 length: 15 amino acids. Deletions cut 3 bases from V and 4 bases from J, with 14 bases between. CDR1 MNHEY and CDR2 SVGAGI come from the germline V gene.

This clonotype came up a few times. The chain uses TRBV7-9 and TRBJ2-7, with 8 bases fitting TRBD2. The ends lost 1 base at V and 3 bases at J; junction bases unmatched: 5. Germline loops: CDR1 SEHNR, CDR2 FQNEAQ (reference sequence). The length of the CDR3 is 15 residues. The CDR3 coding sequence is TGTGCCAGCAGCTTAGAAGTAGCGGGGAACTACGAGCAGTACTTC. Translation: CASSLEVAGNYEQYF.

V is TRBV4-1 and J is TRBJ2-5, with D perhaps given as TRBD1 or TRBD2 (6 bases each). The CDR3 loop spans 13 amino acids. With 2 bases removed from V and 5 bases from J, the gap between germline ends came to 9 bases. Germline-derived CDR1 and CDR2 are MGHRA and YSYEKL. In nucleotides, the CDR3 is TGCGCCAGCAGCCAATGGAGGGGGGAGACCCAGTACTTC. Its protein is CASSQWRGETQYF.

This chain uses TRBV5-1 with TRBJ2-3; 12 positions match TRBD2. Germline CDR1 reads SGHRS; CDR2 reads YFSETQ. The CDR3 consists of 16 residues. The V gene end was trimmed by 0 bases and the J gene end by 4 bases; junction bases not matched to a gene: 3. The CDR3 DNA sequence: TGCGCCAGCAGCTTGGGGACTAGCGGGACCCCAGATACGCAGTATTTT. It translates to CASSLGTSGTPDTQYF.

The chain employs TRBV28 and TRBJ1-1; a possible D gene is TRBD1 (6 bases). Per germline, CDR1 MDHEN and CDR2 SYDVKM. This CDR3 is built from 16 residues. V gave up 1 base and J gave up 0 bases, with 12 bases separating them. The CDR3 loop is CASSLSGGRLNTEAFF. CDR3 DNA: TGTGCCAGCAGTTTATCCGGGGGGCGATTGAACACTGAAGCTTTCTTT.

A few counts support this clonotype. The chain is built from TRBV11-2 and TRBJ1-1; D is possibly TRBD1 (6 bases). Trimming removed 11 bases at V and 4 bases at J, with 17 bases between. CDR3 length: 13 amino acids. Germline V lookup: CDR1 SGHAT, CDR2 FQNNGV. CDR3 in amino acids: CAGKRPGATEAFF. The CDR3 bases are TGTGCCGGGAAAAGGCCGGGGGCCACTGAAGCTTTCTTT.

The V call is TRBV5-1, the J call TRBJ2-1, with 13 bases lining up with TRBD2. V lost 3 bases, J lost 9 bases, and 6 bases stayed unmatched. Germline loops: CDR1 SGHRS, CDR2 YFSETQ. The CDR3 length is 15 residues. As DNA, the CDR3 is TGCGCCAGCAGCTACGATGGGACTAGCGGGATTGAGCAGTTCTTC. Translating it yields CASSYDGTSGIEQFF.

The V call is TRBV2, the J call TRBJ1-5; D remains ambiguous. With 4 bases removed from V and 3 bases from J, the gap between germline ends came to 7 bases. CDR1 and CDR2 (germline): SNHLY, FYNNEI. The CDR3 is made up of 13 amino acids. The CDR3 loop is CASSARDNQPQHF. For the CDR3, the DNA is TGTGCCAGCAGTGCACGGGACAATCAGCCCCAGCATTTT.

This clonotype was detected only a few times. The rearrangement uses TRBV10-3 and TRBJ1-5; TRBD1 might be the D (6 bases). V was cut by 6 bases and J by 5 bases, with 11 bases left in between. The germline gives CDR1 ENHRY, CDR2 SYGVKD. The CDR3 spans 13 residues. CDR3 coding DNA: TGTGCCATCAGCAGGGGTGGGGATCAGCCCCAGCATTTT. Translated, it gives CAISRGGDQPQHF.

CDR3 coding DNA: TGTGCCAGCAGCTTAGTCACTAGCGGGTACAATGAGCAGTTCTTC. It specifies CASSLVTSGYNEQFF. The chain uses TRBV7-2 and TRBJ2-1, with 9 bases matching TRBD2. The CDR3 contains 15 residues. The trim removed 1 base at V and 4 bases at J, leaving 2 bases unmatched. In germline, CDR1 is SGHTA, CDR2 FQGNSA.

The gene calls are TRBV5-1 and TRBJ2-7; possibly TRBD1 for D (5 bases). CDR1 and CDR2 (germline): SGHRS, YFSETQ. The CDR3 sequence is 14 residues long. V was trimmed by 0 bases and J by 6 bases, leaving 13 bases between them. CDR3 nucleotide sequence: TGCGCCAGCAGCTTGGACAGGTCTGTGGGCGAGCAGTACTTC. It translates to CASSLDRSVGEQYF.

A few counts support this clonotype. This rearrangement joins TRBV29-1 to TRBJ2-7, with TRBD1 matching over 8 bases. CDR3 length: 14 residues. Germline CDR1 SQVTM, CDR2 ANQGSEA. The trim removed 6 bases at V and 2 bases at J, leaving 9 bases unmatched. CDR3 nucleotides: TGCAGCGTGAGGACAGGGCTTACTACCTACGAGCAGTACTTC. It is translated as CSVRTGLTTYEQYF.

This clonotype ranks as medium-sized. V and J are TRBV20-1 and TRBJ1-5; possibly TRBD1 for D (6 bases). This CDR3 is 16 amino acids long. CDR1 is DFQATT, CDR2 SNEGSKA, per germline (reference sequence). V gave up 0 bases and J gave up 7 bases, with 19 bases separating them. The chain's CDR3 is CSARDLEGGAVQPQHF. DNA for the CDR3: TGCAGTGCTAGAGATCTGGAGGGGGGCGCCGTACAGCCCCAGCATTTT.